The T cell receptor (beta chain) described here comes from a study of OX40 agonist ivuxolimab in advanced cancers. Autoimmune disease history or systemic immunosuppression was exclusionary. Trimming removed 0 bases from V and 2 bases from J, with 11 bases in between. The germline gives CDR1 MGHRA, CDR2 YSYEKL. This CDR3 comprises 15 residues. Repertoires were generated with immunoSEQ multiplex PCR, while TCRdb's copy carries only in-frame clones and drops some. Among 80,000 to 95,000 clones, roughly 84% were seen once, and the ten largest hold 0.65% to 0.9%. The source was CD4+ or CD8+ T cells sorted from blood, collected in a trial of the OX40 agonist ivuxolimab. J is TRBJ2-7 and V is TRBV4-1; D remains ambiguous. The clonotype was recovered from an adult with an advanced solid tumor such as melanoma, head and neck, liver or kidney cancer. The CDR3 DNA follows: TGCGCCAGCAGCCAAGACACCGGGTACGCCTACGAGCAGTACTTC. Its protein product is CASSQDTGYAYEQYF.